The TCR beta chain described here comes from a study of T cell responses to AZD1222 COVID-19 vaccine. Study conclusions and caveats: Donors in the cohort were predominantly white British and more often female, and clonal diversity was possibly underestimated. Sampling captured repertoires only after the peak T cell response.

The V gene lost 5 bases and the J gene lost 6 bases, with 11 bases spanning the gap. Germline CDR1 and CDR2: SNHLY and FYNNEI. The CDR3 covers 12 residues. Produced via immunoSEQ multiplex PCR; TCRdb's table is partial and in-frame only. The repertoire holds about 84,000 clones, about 82% seen once, with about 6% in the top ten. Concerning this clone itself: Its matching antigen is unknown.

The analysis combined second doses at about 4 or about 12 weeks. The source is an adult who received the AZD1222 COVID-19 vaccine. Sequencing used peripheral blood, obtained 28 days after the second AZD1222 dose. This rearrangement joins TRBV2 to TRBJ2-7; D is perhaps TRBD1 (5 bases). The CDR3 DNA is TGTGCCAGCAGTACAGGTACAGGCGAGCAGTACTTC. Its protein is CASSTGTGEQYF.